This TCR beta chain derives from a study of long-term antiretroviral therapy in people with HIV. There are a few counts of this clone. The antigen is undetermined. The study used samples holding about 0.9-11 million cryopreserved PBMC before DNA extraction. CDR1 and CDR2 from the germline V gene are MNHEY and SMNVEV (reference sequence). This CDR3 spans 14 amino acids. Losses at the gene ends were 5 bases for V and 5 bases for J; bases not matched to a gene: 8. With survey level as its setting, the immunoSEQ assay was v3.0. TCRdb's copy holds only in-frame clones and misses some; the assay was immunoSEQ multiplex PCR. This table has about 23,000 clones, around 82% appearing once. Overall study results and limits: Repertoires looked antigen-experienced, with only a slight naive shift after ART.

The genes are TRBV27 and TRBJ1-1; 7 bases line up with TRBD1. The source is a man younger than 45 with HIV. Source: unsorted PBMCs, taken 1.5 years after starting antiretroviral therapy. The DNA for the CDR3 is TGTGCCAGCAGTGCCTACAGGGGCGGGACTGAAGCTTTCTTT. Its protein is CASSAYRGGTEAFF.